This entry lists 27 T cell receptor beta chains sequenced from one sample in a study of blood T cells in healthy people across ages. A second PCR, run for about 7 to 11 cycles, used a sample-barcoded 5' primer plus a J-beta primer mix. TCRdb itself ran the 5' RACE reads through MiXCR, one entry per CDR3 protein. The table records roughly 900,000 distinct CDR3 sequences, 29% of them present only once. The sample comprised blood. The receptor source for this set is a woman of 80 years or more in good health.

This clonotype has at least ten counts. The chain combines TRBV24-1 with TRBJ2-3, with D possibly being TRBD2 (6 bases). This CDR3 is built from 13 residues. In germline, CDR1 is KGHDR, CDR2 SFDVKD. V dropped 7 bases and J dropped 5 bases, with 12 bases sitting between them. The CDR3 nucleotides read TGTGCCACCAGCAGCGCGGGGAAAGATACGCAGTATTTT. Translating it yields CATSSAGKDTQYF.

The table lists this clonotype with many counts. The chain has TRBV15 and TRBJ1-2; possibly TRBD1 for D (6 bases). CDR3 size: 15 residues. Looked up from germline, CDR1 is LNHNV and CDR2 is YYDKDF (reference sequence). V was cut by 0 bases and J by 3 bases, with 11 bases left in between. The CDR3 DNA reads as TGTGCCACCAGCAGAGATAACAGGGCTGACTATGGCTACACCTTC. Amino acid sequence: CATSRDNRADYGYTF. The whole variable domain, remainder taken from reference TRBV15 and TRBJ1-2, is DAMVIQNPRYQVTQFGKPVTLSCSQTLNHNVMYWYQQKSSQAPKLLFHYYDKDFNNEADTPDNFQSRRPNTSFCFLDIRSPGLGDTAMYLCATSRDNRADYGYTFGSGTRLTVV.

This clonotype was observed many times. V is TRBV7-9 and J is TRBJ2-1; 7 bases align to TRBD2. The V gene end was trimmed by 4 bases and the J gene end by 5 bases; junction bases not matched to a gene: 14. Germline V CDR1 and CDR2: SEHNR, FQNEAQ (reference sequence). The length of the CDR3 is 17 residues. CDR3 amino acids: CASSSRYQRGPNNEQFF. CDR3 bases: TGTGCCAGCAGCTCTCGCTATCAGCGGGGCCCCAACAATGAGCAGTTCTTC.

This clonotype was detected ten times or more. The J gene is TRBJ2-1, the V gene TRBV12-3 or TRBV12-4; 7 bases match TRBD2. The CDR3 is 13 residues long. Trimming removed 7 bases from V and 5 bases from J; junction bases left unmatched: 5. The CDR3 is CASTGLGNNEQFF. In DNA form, the CDR3 reads TGTGCCAGCACCGGACTAGGGAACAATGAGCAGTTCTTC.

The chain is built from TRBV5-6 and TRBJ1-5; D ambiguous. Trimming removed 3 bases from V and 4 bases from J, with 14 bases in between. The germline gives CDR1 SGHDT, CDR2 YYEEEE. CDR3 length: 15 residues. The CDR3 DNA follows: TGTGCCAGCAGCTCGCAACATCGTCTTAATCAGCCCCAGCATTTT. This translates into CASSSQHRLNQPQHF. Drawing the rest from reference TRBV5-6 and TRBJ1-5, the complete variable domain is DAGVTQSPTHLIKTRGQQVTLRCSPKSGHDTVSWYQQALGQGPQFIFQYYEEEERQRGNFPDRFSGHQFPNYSSELNVNALLLGDSALYLCASSSQHRLNQPQHFGDGTRLSIL.

The table lists this clonotype with a few counts. This sequence joins TRBV2 and TRBJ2-3; 10 positions agree with TRBD1. With 6 bases clipped from V and 5 bases from J, the junction kept 8 bases outside the gene matches. The CDR3 length is 15 residues. In germline, CDR1 is SNHLY, CDR2 FYNNEI. Here the CDR3 reads CASSLGQGSGDTQYF. CDR3 in DNA: TGTGCCAGCAGCCTGGGACAGGGGTCAGGAGATACGCAGTATTTT.

This rearrangement joins TRBV6-2 or TRBV6-3 to TRBJ1-2; the match to TRBD1 covers 7 bases. CDR3 size: 13 residues. Germline V gene lookup returns CDR1 MNHEY and CDR2 SVGEGT. J lost 4 bases, V lost 5 bases, and 4 bases had no gene match. The CDR3 reads CASSDQGGYGYTF. The CDR3 nucleotides are TGTGCCAGCAGTGATCAGGGGGGCTATGGCTACACCTTC.

The sample holds a few counts of this clonotype. Since a much larger clone is just one base distant, this may be a read error. This chain uses TRBV7-2 with TRBJ2-7; D unclear. V lost 1 base, J lost 7 bases, and 8 bases lay in between. The CDR3 runs 12 residues. The germline CDR1 and CDR2 sequences are SGHTA and FQGNSA. The chain's CDR3 is CASSLVVAEQYF. CDR3 coding DNA: TGTGCCAGCAGCTTAGTAGTGGCTGAGCAGTACTTC.

In this sample, this clonotype turned up once. The conserved closing phenylalanine or tryptophan is absent in this CDR3, likely reflecting a read error. The chain has TRBV4-1 and TRBJ2-7; D is tentatively TRBD1 or TRBD2 (5 bases each). Germline V gene lookup returns CDR1 MGHRA and CDR2 YSYEKL. This CDR3 contains 15 residues. Trimming removed 1 base from V and 3 bases from J, with 13 bases in between. The CDR3 loop reads CASSQVWGNLYEQYC. The DNA for the CDR3 is TGCGCCAGCAGCCAAGTTTGGGGGAATCTCTACGAGCAGTACTGC.

This clonotype occurred once. Possible read error: a much larger clone is one base away. V gene TRBV7-9 combines with J gene TRBJ1-1; 7 nucleotides line up with TRBD1. The CDR3 covers 15 residues. Germline CDR1 and CDR2: SEHNR and FQNEAQ (reference sequence). CDR3 DNA: TGTGTCAGCAGCGATCCGGGACAGCAGAACACTGAAGCTTTCTTT. This codes for CVSSDPGQQNTEAFF.

This clonotype showed up many times. The chain employs TRBV7-9 and TRBJ2-7; tentative D call: TRBD1 (5 bases). V was clipped by 5 bases and J by 3 bases, with 8 bases between them. The CDR3 is 12 amino acids. Germline values: CDR1 SEHNR, CDR2 FQNEAQ (reference sequence). DNA for the CDR3: TGTGCCAGCAGCGCAGGGCTCTACGAGCAGTACTTC. It yields the protein CASSAGLYEQYF.

The chain uses TRBV20-1 and TRBJ2-4; 9 bases are a match to TRBD2. Germline values: CDR1 DFQATT, CDR2 SNEGSKA (reference sequence). Trimming at V came to 5 bases and at J to 7 bases, leaving 12 bases not matched to a gene. The CDR3 has 15 residues. The CDR3: CSAGAGTSLRNIQYF. The CDR3, as DNA: TGCAGTGCTGGAGCAGGGACTAGCCTCAGGAACATTCAGTACTTC.

This clonotype was found many times. V gene TRBV12-3 or TRBV12-4 combines with J gene TRBJ1-2; 7 nucleotides match TRBD1. CDR3 size: 15 residues. V dropped 2 bases and J dropped 0; count of bases not matched to a gene: 3. CDR3 in DNA: TGTGCCAGCAGTTTAAGACAGGGAACTAACTATGGCTACACCTTC. Residues: CASSLRQGTNYGYTF.

This clonotype has more than one count but fewer than ten. The junction departs from the called germline gene at one end, perhaps through a read error. The chain has TRBV20-1 and TRBJ2-1, with a weak D call TRBD2 (7 bases). The germline CDR1 and CDR2 sequences are DFQATT and SNEGSKA (reference sequence). The CDR3 sequence is 16 residues long. CDR3 in amino acids: CSASLHRGGAGNERFF. CDR3 DNA: TGCAGTGCTAGTCTTCATAGGGGGGGGGCAGGCAATGAGCGGTTCTTC.

This clonotype was counted many times. The genes are TRBV20-1 and TRBJ2-1, with no clear D. This CDR3 region has 12 residues. The V and J ends lost 3 bases and 3 bases respectively, with 6 bases between them. The germline gives CDR1 DFQATT, CDR2 SNEGSKA (reference sequence). CDR3 nucleotides: TGCAGTGCTAGTAAGAGCTACAATGAGCAGTTCTTC. It translates to CSASKSYNEQFF.

Only a few counts were recorded for this clonotype. Given a much more abundant clone one base away, this may be a read error. The chain recombines TRBV24-1 with TRBJ2-3; 12 bases are shared with TRBD1. Germline CDR1 KGHDR, CDR2 SFDVKD. The CDR3 has 17 amino acids. The CDR3 loop is CATSDRRDRGRTDAQYF. The CDR3, as DNA: TGTGCCACCAGTGACCGCCGGGACAGGGGGCGGACAGATGCGCAGTATTTT.

In its sample, this clonotype was seen once. The CDR3 does not close with the conserved phenylalanine or tryptophan, likely indicating a read error. This chain joins TRBV7-2 and TRBJ2-3; D gene unclear. Germline CDR1 and CDR2: SGHTA and FQGNSA. Trimming left V 5 bases short and J 6 bases short, with 6 bases between. CDR3 length: 11 residues. In DNA form, the CDR3 reads TGTGCCAGCAGCACCACGGATACGCAGTATCTT. Translating it yields CASSTTDTQYL.

This clonotype was picked up many times. V usage is TRBV6-8 and J usage is TRBJ2-6; the D is unclear. V lost 11 bases and J 0 bases, leaving 11 bases between the germline ends. This CDR3 is 14 amino acids long. Per germline, CDR1 MNHGY and CDR2 SAAAGT. The chain's CDR3 is CAHTLRSGANVLTF. CDR3 bases: TGTGCCCACACTCTCCGCTCTGGGGCCAACGTCCTGACTTTC.

Remarks on this clonotype: A much bigger clone sits one base away, suggesting this may be a read error. The J gene is TRBJ2-1, the V gene TRBV5-1; D gene uncertain. The DNA end favors TRBJ2-7, so the J call may be wrong. The germline V gene has CDR1 SGHRS and CDR2 YFSETQ. This CDR3 contains 14 residues. CDR3 sequence reads: CASMLQSTNNEQYF. The CDR3 DNA is TGCGCCAGCATGTTGCAATCGACAAACAATGAGCAGTACTTC.

This clonotype has at least ten counts. The chain is built from TRBV4-3 and TRBJ2-2; 11 bases are shared with TRBD2. CDR1 LGHNA and CDR2 YSLEER come from the germline V gene. The CDR3 loop spans 16 amino acids. V was pared by 4 bases and J by 1 base, with 2 bases of the junction left unmatched. The CDR3 here is CASSRGLAGNTGELFF. The CDR3 DNA reads as TGCGCCAGCAGCCGCGGACTAGCGGGGAACACCGGGGAGCTGTTTTTT.

The sample holds many counts of this clonotype. The chain recombines TRBV5-1 with TRBJ2-3; possibly TRBD2 for D (6 bases). Per germline, CDR1 SGHRS and CDR2 YFSETQ. The germline V and J ends were trimmed by 2 bases and 0 bases, with 13 bases remaining between them. CDR3 size: 16 residues. CDR3 in DNA: TGCGCCAGCAGCTTCGGCGGGGCGTTGAGCACAGATACGCAGTATTTT. Translated: CASSFGGALSTDTQYF.

This clonotype was seen a handful of times. J is TRBJ2-3 and V is TRBV5-6; D is undetermined. Germline assignment: CDR1 SGHDT and CDR2 YYEEEE. The germline V and J ends were trimmed by 3 bases and 1 base, with 9 bases remaining between them. This CDR3 region has 14 residues. The CDR3 DNA reads as TGTGCCAGCAGCTGGGGAAGGGGCACAGATACGCAGTATTTT. It yields the protein CASSWGRGTDTQYF. Variable domain in full (rest from reference TRBV5-6 and TRBJ2-3): DAGVTQSPTHLIKTRGQQVTLRCSPKSGHDTVSWYQQALGQGPQFIFQYYEEEERQRGNFPDRFSGHQFPNYSSELNVNALLLGDSALYLCASSWGRGTDTQYFGPGTRLTVL.

Turning to this clonotype: A much larger clone differs from this one at a single base, so this may be a read error. The CDR3 region is CASSYVGWGTQYF. The CDR3 DNA reads as TGTGCCAGCAGCTACGTAGGTTGGGGGACCCAGTACTTC. The chain employs TRBV7-9 and TRBJ2-5, with D unresolved. Germline values: CDR1 SEHNR, CDR2 FQNEAQ (reference sequence). The V and J ends lost 4 bases and 7 bases respectively, with 13 bases between them. The CDR3 covers 13 residues.

J is TRBJ2-7 and V is TRBV10-3; a weak D match, TRBD1 (5 bases). The length of the CDR3 is 14 residues. The germline CDR1 and CDR2 sequences are ENHRY and SYGVKD. Trimming removed 6 bases at V and 2 bases at J, with 14 bases between. CDR3 protein: CAISTPGNPYEQYF. CDR3 nucleotide sequence: TGTGCCATCAGCACTCCAGGGAACCCCTACGAGCAGTACTTC.

This clonotype was seen only a few times. The gene calls are TRBV12-3 or TRBV12-4 and TRBJ2-3, with 8 bases fitting TRBD2. Germline trimming cut 5 bases from V and 8 bases from J; bases unmatched to any gene: 9. This CDR3 spans 14 amino acids. The CDR3 reads CASSLGGGSATQYF. The CDR3 DNA reads as TGTGCCAGCAGTCTCGGGGGGGGGTCCGCTACGCAGTATTTT.

This clonotype appeared many times. V and J are TRBV27 and TRBJ2-5; 16 bases match TRBD2. Trimming cost V 7 bases and J 5 bases; bases outside gene matches: 13. This CDR3 is built from 18 residues. Germline V gene lookup returns CDR1 MNHEY and CDR2 SMNVEV (reference sequence). This CDR3 is CASMYSGLAGGPLETQYF. The CDR3 DNA follows: TGTGCCAGCATGTATTCGGGACTAGCGGGGGGGCCTTTGGAGACCCAGTACTTC.

In its sample, this clonotype was seen many times. A read error may produce the germline difference seen at one junction end. The chain employs TRBV6-5 and TRBJ2-7, with 8 bases lining up with TRBD2. Germline assignment: CDR1 MNHEY and CDR2 SVGAGI. The CDR3 is 13 amino acids. CDR3 DNA: TGCGCCAGCAGGAGACTAGCGAGCTACGAGCAGTACTTC. This encodes CASRRLASYEQYF.